A selection of T cell receptor beta chains follows, all from one sample in a study of blood T cell repertoires in COVID-19. Here immunoSEQ multiplex PCR was the method, and the copy in TCRdb shows in-frame clones only, minus some. In the table there are 100,000 to 120,000 clones, around 76% of which are singletons. Sequenced input: peripheral blood. The receptors originated from a woman at least 80 years old with acute or convalescent COVID-19. Both conserved end residues are part of each CDR3. D genes are given only for firm matches. The size entry is marked missing in some rows and otherwise reads once, few, many or a size class.

d_gene: .; v_gene: TRBV5-5; len: 14; abundance: few; j_gene: TRBJ2-5; CDR3nt: TGTGCCAGCAGCTTCTTGTACAGGTCGGAGACCCAGTACTTC; CDR3aa: CASSFLYRSETQYF
d_gene: .; v_gene: TRBV6-4; len: 13; abundance: .; j_gene: TRBJ1-2; CDR3nt: TGTGCCAGCAGTGACTCGAGGGTTTTTGGCTACACCTTC; CDR3aa: CASSDSRVFGYTF
d_gene: TRBD1; v_gene: TRBV2; len: 17; abundance: .; j_gene: TRBJ2-2; CDR3nt: TGTGCCAGCAGATTTCGTCCGGGACAGGTGAACACCGGGGAGCTGTTTTTT; CDR3aa: CASRFRPGQVNTGELFF
d_gene: TRBD2; v_gene: TRBV4-1; len: 16; abundance: .; j_gene: TRBJ2-1; CDR3nt: TGCGCCAGCAGCCCGAGCAGCGGGAGGTCCTACAATGAGCAGTTCTTC; CDR3aa: CASSPSSGRSYNEQFF
d_gene: .; v_gene: TRBV28; len: 15; abundance: .; j_gene: TRBJ1-6; CDR3nt: TGTGCCAGCAGTTCGCCAGGGTTCAGGGGTTCACCCCTCCACTTT; CDR3aa: CASSSPGFRGSPLHF
d_gene: .; v_gene: TRBV11-2; len: 14; abundance: .; j_gene: TRBJ2-2; CDR3nt: TGTGCCAGCAGCTCCCCTAGCCGCACCGGGGAGCTGTTTTTT; CDR3aa: CASSSPSRTGELFF
d_gene: .; v_gene: TRBV5-1; len: 14; abundance: .; j_gene: TRBJ2-3; CDR3nt: TGCGCCAGCGCGCTCACCCCTAGCACAGATACGCAGTATTTT; CDR3aa: CASALTPSTDTQYF
d_gene: TRBD1; v_gene: TRBV6-5; len: 13; abundance: .; j_gene: TRBJ1-2; CDR3nt: TGTGCCAGTCCGGGACAGGCCCTTCCTGGCTACACCTTC; CDR3aa: CASPGQALPGYTF
d_gene: TRBD2; v_gene: TRBV18; len: 14; abundance: .; j_gene: TRBJ2-3; CDR3nt: TGTGCCAGCTCATCGGGACTAGAGGCAGATACGCAGTATTTT; CDR3aa: CASSSGLEADTQYF
d_gene: TRBD2; v_gene: TRBV12-5; len: 17; abundance: .; j_gene: TRBJ2-3; CDR3nt: TGTGCTAGTGGTTCCGGGGATAGCGGGGGGGCCACAGATACGCAGTATTTT; CDR3aa: CASGSGDSGGATDTQYF
d_gene: .; v_gene: TRBV30; len: 12; abundance: .; j_gene: TRBJ1-1; CDR3nt: TGTGCCTGGACAGGGTTTGTCACTGAAGCTTTCTTT; CDR3aa: CAWTGFVTEAFF
d_gene: TRBD1; v_gene: TRBV11-2; len: 16; abundance: .; j_gene: TRBJ2-2; CDR3nt: TGTGCCAGCAGCAAAGCGGGGACAGGGGGCACCGGGGAGCTGTTTTTT; CDR3aa: CASSKAGTGGTGELFF
d_gene: .; v_gene: TRBV19; len: 13; abundance: .; j_gene: TRBJ1-6; CDR3nt: TGTGCCAGTAGTGACCCAGGGAATTCACCCCTCCACTTT; CDR3aa: CASSDPGNSPLHF
d_gene: TRBD2; v_gene: TRBV5-5; len: 14; abundance: .; j_gene: TRBJ2-3; CDR3nt: TGTGCCAGCAGCTTGGGGACTAGCAGCGCTACGCAGTATTTT; CDR3aa: CASSLGTSSATQYF
d_gene: .; v_gene: TRBV30; len: 16; abundance: .; j_gene: TRBJ1-3; CDR3nt: TGTGCCTGGAGGGGGGGACCGGCAAGCTCTGGAAACACCATATATTTT; CDR3aa: CAWRGGPASSGNTIYF
d_gene: TRBD1; v_gene: TRBV5-1; len: 15; abundance: .; j_gene: TRBJ1-1; CDR3nt: TGCGCCAGCAGGCTATTAGGACAGGGAGGCACTGAAGCTTTCTTT; CDR3aa: CASRLLGQGGTEAFF
d_gene: TRBD2; v_gene: TRBV9; len: 16; abundance: .; j_gene: TRBJ2-3; CDR3nt: TGTGCCAGCAGCGTAGGGGTAGCGGGGGACACAGATACGCAGTATTTT; CDR3aa: CASSVGVAGDTDTQYF
d_gene: TRBD1; v_gene: TRBV9; len: 13; abundance: .; j_gene: TRBJ1-1; CDR3nt: TGTGCCAGCAGCGTGCAGGGGGACACTGAAGCTTTCTTT; CDR3aa: CASSVQGDTEAFF
d_gene: TRBD1; v_gene: TRBV3-1/TRBV3-2; len: 13; abundance: .; j_gene: TRBJ1-2; CDR3nt: TGTGCCAGCAGCCGAAGGACAGGGGATGGCTACACCTTC; CDR3aa: CASSRRTGDGYTF
d_gene: .; v_gene: TRBV30; len: 12; abundance: few; j_gene: TRBJ1-2; CDR3nt: TGTGCCTGGACGCCAGGGAACTATGGCTACACCTTC; CDR3aa: CAWTPGNYGYTF
d_gene: .; v_gene: TRBV4-1; len: 15; abundance: few; j_gene: TRBJ1-5; CDR3nt: TGCGCCAGCAGTTCCGCCCCAAACACACCTCAGCCCCAGCATTTT; CDR3aa: CASSSAPNTPQPQHF
d_gene: TRBD1; v_gene: TRBV7-3; len: 15; abundance: .; j_gene: TRBJ1-5; CDR3nt: TGTGCCAGCAGCGACAGGACAGGGAGCAATCAGCCCCAGCATTTT; CDR3aa: CASSDRTGSNQPQHF
d_gene: TRBD1; v_gene: TRBV6-6; len: 14; abundance: .; j_gene: TRBJ1-5; CDR3nt: TGTGCCAGCAGACACCAAGACAGGGTTCAGCCCCAGCATTTT; CDR3aa: CASRHQDRVQPQHF
d_gene: .; v_gene: TRBV7-2; len: 16; abundance: few; j_gene: TRBJ2-1; CDR3nt: TGTGCCAGCAGCCCTGATCTACAGGGCTCCTACAATGAGCAGTTCTTC; CDR3aa: CASSPDLQGSYNEQFF
d_gene: .; v_gene: TRBV2; len: 15; abundance: .; j_gene: TRBJ2-3; CDR3nt: TGTGCCAGTTCCTCAGGGGCAAGTATAACAGATACGCAGTATTTT; CDR3aa: CASSSGASITDTQYF
d_gene: TRBD2; v_gene: TRBV3-1/TRBV3-2; len: 16; abundance: .; j_gene: TRBJ2-5; CDR3nt: TGTGCCAGCAGCCAACCTGCAAGGACGGGGGGAGAGACCCAGTACTTC; CDR3aa: CASSQPARTGGETQYF
d_gene: TRBD1; v_gene: TRBV5-6; len: 12; abundance: few; j_gene: TRBJ2-5; CDR3nt: TGTGCCAGCAGGAGGGGGCCTGAGACCCAGTACTTC; CDR3aa: CASRRGPETQYF
d_gene: .; v_gene: TRBV19; len: 12; abundance: .; j_gene: TRBJ1-2; CDR3nt: TGTGCCAGTAGTAAGGCGGACTATGGCTACACCTTC; CDR3aa: CASSKADYGYTF
d_gene: .; v_gene: TRBV5-1; len: 15; abundance: few; j_gene: TRBJ1-2; CDR3nt: TGCGCCAGCAGCTTGGCTTCGGTTCAGGGGTATGGCTACACCTTC; CDR3aa: CASSLASVQGYGYTF
d_gene: .; v_gene: TRBV13; len: 16; abundance: .; j_gene: TRBJ1-3; CDR3nt: TGTGCCAGCAGCAGCGTTCGGACAGTAGGGGGAAACACCATATATTTT; CDR3aa: CASSSVRTVGGNTIYF
d_gene: .; v_gene: TRBV21-1; len: 15; abundance: few; j_gene: TRBJ2-5; CDR3nt: TGTGCCAGCAGCGATCGGGGGGGCCCTAGAGAGACCCAGTACTTC; CDR3aa: CASSDRGGPRETQYF
d_gene: .; v_gene: TRBV10-3; len: 11; abundance: .; j_gene: TRBJ2-7; CDR3nt: TGTGCCATCAGCGGGGACTACGAGCAGTACTTC; CDR3aa: CAISGDYEQYF
d_gene: .; v_gene: TRBV18; len: 14; abundance: .; j_gene: TRBJ1-6; CDR3nt: TGTGCCAGCTCACCCGGACCCGGAGGGTCACCCCTCCACTTT; CDR3aa: CASSPGPGGSPLHF
d_gene: .; v_gene: TRBV4-3; len: 15; abundance: few; j_gene: TRBJ2-1; CDR3nt: TGCGCCAGCAGCCAAGGGGCTCAGGAATACAATGAGCAGTTCTTC; CDR3aa: CASSQGAQEYNEQFF
d_gene: TRBD1; v_gene: TRBV5-1; len: 15; abundance: .; j_gene: TRBJ1-2; CDR3nt: TGCGCCAGCGCTGTCCGGGGACAGGGAACGGATGGCTACACCTTC; CDR3aa: CASAVRGQGTDGYTF
d_gene: TRBD1; v_gene: TRBV5-4; len: 14; abundance: .; j_gene: TRBJ1-6; CDR3nt: TGTGCCAGCAGCTTGGACAGGGGAAATTCACCCCTCCACTTT; CDR3aa: CASSLDRGNSPLHF
d_gene: TRBD1; v_gene: TRBV5-6; len: 14; abundance: .; j_gene: TRBJ1-4; CDR3nt: TGTGCCAGCAGCTGGCGACAGGGGAGCGAAAAACTGTTTTTT; CDR3aa: CASSWRQGSEKLFF